Given below is one T cell receptor (beta chain) in context. Its antigen is not identified. Sequencing used immunoSEQ multiplex PCR; TCRdb keeps in-frame clones, though not all of them. The sample shows 200,000 to 250,000 clones, 70% of them seen only once. The data derive from a study of cytotoxic CD8 clonotypes in ibrutinib-treated CLL. The overall study: Researchers reported ten to twelve relapsed/refractory and some 14 treatment-naive patients, 17 of them IGHV unmutated.

This CDR3 spans 15 amino acids. J gave up 4 bases and V 3 bases, and 7 bases lay outside the gene matches. Germline assignment: CDR1 SGDLS and CDR2 YYNGEE. Regarding the study as a whole: Once treatment began, public clonotypes, which were uncommon, contracted or stayed stable. Clonality, elevated at ibrutinib response, dropped back toward baseline at progression. Age-matched healthy donor levels were exceeded by baseline clonality, which tracked circulating CD8+ T-cell counts.

The sample here was PBMCs, taken after 12 months of ibrutinib treatment. The chain couples TRBV9 to TRBJ1-2; 9 positions match TRBD1. The receptor comes from a human donor with chronic lymphocytic leukemia. This CDR3 reads CASSARDREVYGYTF. Written as DNA, the CDR3 is TGTGCCAGCAGCGCCCGGGACAGGGAAGTCTATGGCTACACCTTC.